The 21 T cell receptor beta chains given below trace back to one sample, sequenced in a study of blood T cells in healthy people across ages. With a J-beta primer mix and a sample-barcoded 5' primer, a second PCR ran about 7 to 11 cycles. TCRdb redid the calling of the 5' RACE reads with MiXCR, one entry per CDR3 protein. The table has hundreds of thousands of distinct CDR3 sequences, approximately 53% seen once. Sequencing was performed on blood. All receptors come from a man aged 35-49 years in good health.

CDR3 bases: TGTGCCAGCAGTTCCGGGACGTTGGGCGGCTACGAGCAGTACTTC. It yields the protein CASSSGTLGGYEQYF. V is TRBV6-6 and J is TRBJ2-5; D is tentatively TRBD1 or TRBD2 (5 bases each). The DNA end is more similar to TRBJ2-7, so the J call may be wrong. CDR3 length: 15 residues. Germline assignment: CDR1 MNHNY and CDR2 SVGAGI (reference sequence).

This chain uses TRBV6-2 or TRBV6-3 with TRBJ1-2; 11 positions agree with TRBD1. There are 14 residues in the CDR3. CDR1 and CDR2 from the germline V gene are MNHEY and SVGEGT. With V trimmed by 6 bases and J by 7 bases, 7 bases remained unmatched. CDR3 sequence: CASSDGQGAFGYTF. In DNA, the CDR3 is TGTGCCAGCAGCGATGGACAGGGGGCCTTTGGCTACACCTTC.

V and J are TRBV29-1 and TRBJ2-1, with a possible D match to TRBD2 (5 bases). The J call may be mistaken, given a closer DNA end match to TRBJ2-7. The CDR3 sequence is 13 residues long. CDR1 SQVTM and CDR2 ANQGSEA come from the germline V gene. This chain's CDR3 is CSVERVAYNEQYF. CDR3 bases: TGCAGCGTTGAGCGGGTGGCGTACAATGAGCAGTACTTC.

This clonotype has just a few counts. The chain uses TRBV5-1 and TRBJ2-7, with 7 bases matching TRBD2. The V gene's germline CDR1 is SGHRS and CDR2 YFSETQ. CDR3 length: 14 amino acids. With 4 bases clipped from V and 3 bases from J, the junction kept 7 bases outside the gene matches. The DNA of the CDR3 is TGCGCCAGCAGCATAACCGGGACTAACTACGAGCAGTACTTC. It yields the protein CASSITGTNYEQYF.

The rearrangement uses TRBV6-2 or TRBV6-3 and TRBJ1-5; D unresolved. CDR1 is MNHEY and CDR2 is SVGEGT in the germline V gene. Trimming took off 10 bases at V and 9 bases at J, with 13 bases between the two ends. The CDR3 runs 11 residues. In DNA, the CDR3 is TGTGCCACCGCGTCGGTTGGGCCCCAGCATTTT. It is translated as CATASVGPQHF.

This clonotype was seen a handful of times. The chain combines TRBV10-3 with TRBJ2-1, with 11 bases matching TRBD2. CDR1 ENHRY and CDR2 SYGVKD come from the germline V gene. This CDR3 contains 16 residues. J gave up 7 bases and V 3 bases, and 8 bases lay outside the gene matches. CDR3 residues: CAISDRTSGSRNEQFF. CDR3 nucleotide sequence: TGTGCCATCAGTGACCGGACTAGCGGGTCGAGAAATGAGCAGTTCTTC.

The chain is built from TRBV12-3 or TRBV12-4 and TRBJ2-1; 15 positions agree with TRBD2. CDR3 length: 20 residues. V lost 2 bases and J lost 8; bases outside the gene matches: 16. CDR3 sequence reads: CASSLLGRGLAGGPGDEQFF. The CDR3 nucleotides are TGTGCCAGCAGTTTATTGGGTAGGGGACTAGCGGGAGGCCCGGGAGATGAGCAGTTCTTC.

The V and J genes are TRBV29-1 and TRBJ2-5; 7 bases are shared with TRBD2. CDR3 size: 14 residues. V was clipped by 3 bases and J by 3 bases; unmatched bases: 7. Germline V gene data show CDR1 as SQVTM and CDR2 as ANQGSEA. CDR3 loop: CSVDWLGGEETQYF. The CDR3, as DNA: TGCAGCGTTGATTGGCTGGGAGGGGAAGAGACCCAGTACTTC.

This chain uses TRBV6-5 with TRBJ2-5; 10 bases are shared with TRBD1. Germline V gene lookup returns CDR1 MNHEY and CDR2 SVGAGI. V lost 6 bases, J lost 5 bases, and 12 bases stayed unmatched. The CDR3 is made up of 16 amino acids. Here the CDR3 DNA reads TGTGCCAGCAGACGCCGGGACAGGGGATATGGCGAGACCCAGTACTTC. Protein sequence: CASRRRDRGYGETQYF.

This clonotype has at least ten counts. The chain uses TRBV6-5 and TRBJ2-1; 8 bases are a match to TRBD2. This CDR3 has 14 amino acids. Trimming took 7 bases from V and 0 from J; bases not matched to a gene: 2. Germline V CDR1 and CDR2: MNHEY, SVGAGI. In DNA form, the CDR3 reads TGTGCCAGCACAAGCGGGGGCTCCTACAATGAGCAGTTCTTC. Protein sequence: CASTSGGSYNEQFF.

The chain links TRBV20-1 to TRBJ1-5, with D possibly TRBD1 on 5 matching bases. This CDR3 has 15 residues. The germline CDR1 and CDR2 sequences are DFQATT and SNEGSKA (reference sequence). Trimming removed 5 bases from V and 2 bases from J, with 16 bases in between. The CDR3 sequence: CSAATGTLGNQPQHF. CDR3 in DNA: TGCAGTGCTGCAACCGGGACCTTGGGCAATCAGCCCCAGCATTTT.

On this clonotype itself: Compared with germline, one end of the junction differs, possibly owing to a read error. This rearrangement joins TRBV28 to TRBJ2-3, with D possibly TRBD1 on 5 matching bases. This CDR3 region has 14 residues. Per germline, CDR1 MDHEN and CDR2 SYDVKM. The CDR3 sequence: CASSLGRRTGTQYF. The CDR3 DNA reads as TGTGCCAGCAGCCTAGGACGGCGCACAGGTACGCAGTATTTT.

The gene calls are TRBV29-1 and TRBJ2-3; the match to TRBD2 covers 7 bases. V trimming: 3 bases; J trimming: 5 bases; junction bases outside the gene matches: 8. The CDR3 consists of 14 residues. CDR1 is SQVTM, CDR2 ANQGSEA, per germline. CDR3 sequence: CSVDRGVRVDTQYF. DNA for the CDR3: TGCAGCGTTGACCGGGGGGTAAGGGTAGATACGCAGTATTTT.

CDR3 residues: CASTNGGPTDTQYF. The CDR3 DNA follows: TGTGCCAGCACCAACGGGGGGCCTACAGATACGCAGTATTTT. The chain recombines TRBV9 with TRBJ2-3; the D gene is possibly TRBD2 (7 bases). Trimming took 6 bases from V and 3 from J, leaving 14 bases between them. The V gene's germline CDR1 is SGDLS and CDR2 YYNGEE. CDR3 length equals 14 residues.

This clonotype was seen more than once but under ten times. This sequence joins TRBV2 and TRBJ2-3, with 10 positions matching TRBD2. V dropped 7 bases and J dropped 4; count of bases not matched to a gene: 8. This CDR3 contains 15 residues. CDR1 SNHLY and CDR2 FYNNEI come from the germline V gene. This CDR3 is CASKLLAGVSDTQYF. In DNA, the CDR3 is TGTGCCAGCAAGTTGCTAGCGGGGGTGTCAGATACGCAGTATTTT.

This clonotype turned up a few times. The V and J genes are TRBV6-2 or TRBV6-3 and TRBJ1-2; D remains ambiguous. V was cut by 6 bases and J by 0 bases, with 17 bases left in between. Germline V CDR1 and CDR2: MNHEY, SVGEGT. This CDR3 has 16 amino acids. The CDR3 reads CASRLSVLLPNYGYTF. As DNA, the CDR3 is TGTGCCAGCAGACTATCCGTTCTCCTACCTAACTATGGCTACACCTTC.

This clonotype occurred a few times. The V gene is TRBV29-1, the J gene TRBJ1-5; weak D call: TRBD1 (5 bases). V gave up 4 bases and J gave up 4 bases, with 14 bases separating them. The V gene's germline CDR1 is SQVTM and CDR2 ANQGSEA. CDR3 length: 14 residues. Here the CDR3 DNA reads TGCAGCGTTGGGTCCTTGGGACCAAATCAGCCCCAGCATTTT. Translating it yields CSVGSLGPNQPQHF.

The rearrangement links TRBV5-1 to TRBJ1-5, with D possibly TRBD1 on 5 matching bases. Germline values: CDR1 SGHRS, CDR2 YFSETQ. With 2 bases removed from V and 8 bases from J, the gap between germline ends came to 14 bases. The CDR3 is made up of 14 amino acids. CDR3 in DNA: TGCGCCAGCAGCTTAGAGGGACGGGGGGAGCCCCAGCATTTT. This gives the protein CASSLEGRGEPQHF.

This chain links TRBV6-1 with TRBJ2-5; D unclear. V lost 7 bases to trimming and J lost 0 bases, with 12 bases between them. The CDR3 covers 14 residues. Germline CDR1 MNHNS, CDR2 SASEGT. CDR3 sequence reads: CASIREANQETQYF. The CDR3 nucleotides are TGTGCCAGCATCCGTGAGGCTAACCAAGAGACCCAGTACTTC.

This clonotype was seen a handful of times. V and J are TRBV27 and TRBJ2-5, with a weak D call TRBD1 (6 bases). Germline assignment: CDR1 MNHEY and CDR2 SMNVEV (reference sequence). Deletions cut 0 bases from V and 5 bases from J, with 13 bases between. The CDR3 is 15 amino acids. The CDR3 DNA reads as TGTGCCAGCAGTTTATCGGGGGCCGCATCGGAGACCCAGTACTTC. Its translation is CASSLSGAASETQYF.

The chain employs TRBV6-6 and TRBJ1-5; D is undetermined. CDR1 MNHNY and CDR2 SVGAGI come from the germline V gene (reference sequence). V gave up 6 bases and J gave up 5 bases, with 8 bases separating them. The CDR3 has 12 amino acids. The CDR3 loop is CASRLTDQPQHF. Here the CDR3 DNA reads TGTGCCAGCAGACTGACTGATCAGCCCCAGCATTTT.